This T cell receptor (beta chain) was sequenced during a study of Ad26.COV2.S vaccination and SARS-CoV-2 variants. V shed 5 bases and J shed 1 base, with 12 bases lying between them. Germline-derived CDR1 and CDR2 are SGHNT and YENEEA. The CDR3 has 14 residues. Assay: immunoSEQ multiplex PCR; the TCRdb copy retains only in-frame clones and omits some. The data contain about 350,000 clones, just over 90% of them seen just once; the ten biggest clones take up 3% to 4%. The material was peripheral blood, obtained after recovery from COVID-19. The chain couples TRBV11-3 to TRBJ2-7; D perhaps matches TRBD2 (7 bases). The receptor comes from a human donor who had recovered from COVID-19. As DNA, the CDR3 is TGTGCCAGCAGCCCCGAGGGGGGGTCCTACGAGCAGTACTTC. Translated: CASSPEGGSYEQYF.